This T cell receptor beta chain was recorded in a study of T cell responses to AZD1222 COVID-19 vaccine. TCRdb's copy holds only in-frame clones and misses some; the assay was immunoSEQ multiplex PCR. The sample holds tens of thousands of clones, around 84% seen once. Findings and limits, study-wide: The sample set comprised mostly white British donors with more females, and clonal diversity was possibly underestimated. Researchers report vaccine-associated CD4 TCRs spanning spike, with dominance at 160-218 and 743-854. Unmutated regions of variants are reportedly targeted by nearly half of spike-specific TCRs. Repertoire sampling happened only post peak T cell response.

About this clone itself: What it binds is not known.

Sequencing was performed on peripheral blood, taken on day 0 of AZD1222 vaccination. The TCR originated in an adult in good health.

The CDR3 is CASSLVAGASYNEQFF. The CDR3 DNA is TGCGCCAGCAGCCTCGTAGCGGGGGCGAGCTACAATGAGCAGTTCTTC. V and J are TRBV5-1 and TRBJ2-1; 9 bases line up with TRBD2. V lost 4 bases to trimming and J lost 3 bases; unmatched junction nucleotides: 8. The CDR3 spans 16 residues. Germline V gene lookup returns CDR1 SGHRS and CDR2 YFSETQ.